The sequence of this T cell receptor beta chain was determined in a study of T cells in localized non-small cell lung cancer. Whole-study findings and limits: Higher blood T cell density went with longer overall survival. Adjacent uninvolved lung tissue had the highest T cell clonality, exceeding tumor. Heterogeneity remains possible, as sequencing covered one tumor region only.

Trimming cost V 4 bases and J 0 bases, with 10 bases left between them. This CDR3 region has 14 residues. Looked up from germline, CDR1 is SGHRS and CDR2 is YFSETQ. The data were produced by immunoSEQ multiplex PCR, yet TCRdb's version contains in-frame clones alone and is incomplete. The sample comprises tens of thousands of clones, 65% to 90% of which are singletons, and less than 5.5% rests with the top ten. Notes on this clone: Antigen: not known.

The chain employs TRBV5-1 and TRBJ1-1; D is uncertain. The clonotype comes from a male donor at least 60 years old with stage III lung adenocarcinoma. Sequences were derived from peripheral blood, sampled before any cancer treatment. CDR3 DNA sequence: TGCGCCAGCAGCAGCGACGGCATGAACACTGAAGCTTTCTTT. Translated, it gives CASSSDGMNTEAFF.